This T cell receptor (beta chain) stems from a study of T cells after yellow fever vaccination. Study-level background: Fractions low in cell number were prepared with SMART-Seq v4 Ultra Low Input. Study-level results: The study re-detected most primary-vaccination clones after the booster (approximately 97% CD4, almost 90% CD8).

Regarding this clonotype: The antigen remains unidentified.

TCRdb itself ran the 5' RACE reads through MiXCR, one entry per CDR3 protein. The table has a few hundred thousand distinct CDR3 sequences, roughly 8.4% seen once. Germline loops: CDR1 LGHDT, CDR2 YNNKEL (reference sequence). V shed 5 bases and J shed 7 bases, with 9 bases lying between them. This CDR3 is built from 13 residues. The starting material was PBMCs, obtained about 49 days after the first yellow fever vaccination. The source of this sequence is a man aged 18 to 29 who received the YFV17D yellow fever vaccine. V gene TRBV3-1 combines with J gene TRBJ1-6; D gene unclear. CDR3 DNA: TGTGCCAGCAGCGCGGGCGGGAATTCACCCCTCCACTTT. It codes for CASSAGGNSPLHF.